The rows below give T cell receptor beta chains drawn from one sample of a study of blood T cells in healthy people across ages. MiXCR, run by TCRdb on the 5' RACE reads, gives a single entry per CDR3 protein. The data contain hundreds of thousands of distinct CDR3 sequences, about 30% of them singletons. Sequences were obtained from blood. The source is a woman older than 75 in good health. CDR3s include the opening cysteine and the closing phenylalanine or tryptophan. D genes are given only for firm matches. Clone sizes are given selectively: once, few, many, or a class where the clone is expanded.

. TRBJ2-5 TRBV29-1 . CGVGVQETQYF TGCGGCGTTGGGGTGCAAGAGACCCAGTACTTC
. TRBJ1-5 TRBV6-6 . CAGSSTRPNQPQHF TGTGCCGGCAGTTCGACCCGGCCCAATCAGCCCCAGCATTTT
. TRBJ1-1 TRBV2 . CASGIPRSNTEAFF TGTGCCAGCGGAATCCCCCGGTCGAACACTGAAGCTTTCTTT
many TRBJ2-1 TRBV11-1 TRBD2 CASSFITSGGAQEQFF TGTGCCAGCAGCTTTATCACTAGCGGGGGGGCCCAAGAGCAGTTCTTC
. TRBJ2-7 TRBV12-3/TRBV12-4 . CTTSRTKTYEQYF TGTACCACGTCTCGGACGAAGACCTACGAGCAGTACTTC
many TRBJ2-3 TRBV7-2 . CASSPQRATDTQYF TGTGCCAGCAGCCCCCAGCGGGCCACAGATACGCAGTATTTT
many TRBJ1-1 TRBV10-3 TRBD1 CAIRPTGDNTEAFF TGTGCCATCAGACCGACAGGGGATAACACTGAAGCTTTCTTT
. TRBJ2-3 TRBV20-1 TRBD2 CSAREFFFASGGPSTDTQYF TGCAGTGCCAGAGAGTTTTTTTTTGCTAGCGGGGGACCTAGCACAGATACGCAGTATTTT
. TRBJ2-5 TRBV28 . CASTRSGVVGNEQYF TGTGCCAGCACCCGATCGGGAGTAGTGGGTAATGAGCAGTACTTC
many TRBJ2-3 TRBV2 TRBD1 CASRRQGVSTDTQYF TGTGCCAGCAGAAGACAGGGGGTCAGCACAGATACGCAGTATTTT
. TRBJ2-1 TRBV4-2 . CASSQDGVPSDEQFF TGTGCCAGCAGCCAAGATGGGGTCCCCTCAGATGAGCAGTTCTTC
few TRBJ1-5 TRBV30 . CAWSEGRYNQPQHF TGTGCCTGGAGCGAAGGACGGTATAATCAGCCCCAGCATTTT
. TRBJ2-7 TRBV7-9 TRBD2 CASSAAGVVYEQYF TGTGCCAGCAGTGCAGCGGGAGTCGTTTACGAGCAGTACTTC
. TRBJ2-1 TRBV20-1 . CSARMPGPLDEQFF TGCAGTGCTAGAATGCCAGGGCCCTTGGATGAGCAGTTCTTC